This T cell receptor (beta chain) was recovered during a study of T cell responses to AZD1222 COVID-19 vaccine. General study findings and limits: Repertoires were collected only later (after the peak T cell response had occurred). The donor group comprised mostly white British people and more females; the analysis possibly underestimated clonal diversity.

Using immunoSEQ multiplex PCR, the repertoire was profiled, and TCRdb retains in-frame clones only, with some absent. Counted here are about 160,000 clones, roughly 94% occurring once; the ten biggest clones make up approximately 5.5%. Second-dose groups at about 4 or about 12 weeks were pooled. Comments on this clone: Antigen specificity is unknown.

The TCR was taken from an adult who received the AZD1222 COVID-19 vaccine. Specimen: peripheral blood, collected 28 days after the second AZD1222 dose.

CDR3 residues: CASSPGQGSYNEQFF. The CDR3 DNA is TGTGCCAGCAGCCCGGGACAGGGGAGTTACAATGAGCAGTTCTTC. This rearrangement joins TRBV6-5 to TRBJ2-1; 10 bases are a match to TRBD1. J was trimmed by 4 bases and V by 6 bases; bases with no gene match: 6. Germline V gene sequence: CDR1 MNHEY, CDR2 SVGAGI. CDR3 length: 15 residues.